This T cell receptor beta chain was captured by sequencing in a study of T cell repertoires in cytomegalovirus infection. Study information: Public TCR beta signatures were indicative of both CMV infection and a matching HLA type. Study-wide points: The study found HLA-C-restricted CMV-specific TCR beta clonotypes dominating the ex vivo response.

In its sample, this clonotype was seen many times. What it binds is unknown. TCRdb fed the reads into MiXCR, producing one record per CDR3 protein. Here the sample spans around 550,000 distinct CDR3 sequences, 26% being singletons. The germline gives CDR1 SGHTA, CDR2 FQGNSA. The length of the CDR3 is 13 residues. Deletions cut 2 bases from V and 9 bases from J, with 13 bases between. The V and J genes are TRBV7-2 and TRBJ1-1; D is unresolved. Sequenced sample: PBMCs. This receptor was taken from a human donor in good health (CMV status not recorded). Some clones in this sample may be carry-over from other donors' samples. Here the CDR3 DNA reads TGTGCCAGCAGCTTACGCGAAAGGGTCCAAGCTTTCTTT. Its protein product is CASSLRERVQAFF. Full variable domain (missing parts from reference TRBV7-2 and TRBJ1-1): GAGVSQSPSNKVTEKGKDVELRCDPISGHTALYWYRQSLGQGLEFLIYFQGNSAPDKSGLPSDRFSAERTGGSVSTLTIQRTQQEDSAVYLCASSLRERVQAFFGQGTRLTVV.